A single T cell receptor (beta chain) is shown here with its context. Antigen: not known. Clones were read by immunoSEQ multiplex PCR, and TCRdb kept only the in-frame ones, dropping some. Among fewer than 120,000 clones, around 93% were seen once, and the ten largest hold less than 0.55%. These data are taken from a study of graft-versus-host responses after intestinal transplantation. The overall study: Recipients underwent multivisceral, liver-intestinal, or isolated intestinal transplants.

General study results and limits: Early declines in HvG clones that occurred post-transplant were associated with peak circulating GvH clone levels. The recipient marrow held GvH clones, and some of them showed up first in ileum or blood.

From germline, CDR1 is GTSNPN and CDR2 SVGIG (reference sequence). The CDR3 contains 11 residues. V gave up 5 bases and J gave up 5 bases, with 10 bases separating them. The chain is built from TRBV30 and TRBJ2-7, with a tentative D call TRBD2 (5 bases). This clonotype originated in a human donor who received an intestinal transplant. The input for sequencing was unstimulated CD8+ T cells sorted from spleen or lymph node cells, taken before intestinal transplant. The CDR3 coding sequence is TGTGCCTGGGAGGGAGTCCACGAGCAGTACTTC. Translated: CAWEGVHEQYF.